This TCR beta chain is from a study of molecular identifiers for immune sequencing clone quantification. On the study more broadly: Replicates partitioned RNA from 20,000 or 100,000 naive CD8 cells into five parts, sequencing four.

CD8+CD4-CCR7+CD45RA+ cells were sorted as naive CD8 T cells. This clonotype has only one observation. A much larger clone is a single base away; this may be a read error. CDR3 size: 13 residues. Per the germline V gene, CDR1 is KGHDR and CDR2 is SFDVKD. V lost 5 bases and J lost 1, with 7 bases in between. It was with previously described methods and listed TCR primers that bulk TCR libraries were made. From the PCR reads, TCRdb called clonotypes with MiXCR, one entry per CDR3 protein. This sample carries over 600,000 distinct CDR3 sequences, about 20% of them seen once, and the ten largest clones take roughly 0.85%.

Source material: naive CD8+ T cells from blood, with Jurkat cell RNA spiked in. The subset: FACS-sorted CD8+CD4-CCR7+CD45RA+ naive T cells. V gene TRBV24-1 combines with J gene TRBJ2-5; D is unclear. The receptor comes from a human donor in good health. Some libraries in this study had Jurkat cell RNA spiked in. The CDR3 protein is CATSGDLQETQYF. The CDR3 coding sequence is TGTGCCACCAGTGGTGACCTCCAAGAGACCCAGTACTTC.